This T cell receptor beta chain was identified in a study of cytomegalovirus exposure and HLA in healthy donors. PCR employed 60 Vbeta and 13 Jbeta primers. Profiling relied on immunoSEQ multiplex PCR, and the TCRdb table lists in-frame clones only, not all of them. The sample lists approximately 130,000 clones, 70% to 80% seen once, with around 1.8% in the top ten. Study-wide results and caveats: No immune exposure information besides CMV serostatus was available.

At the time of sampling, donors were nominally healthy, though unrecorded immune exposures were likely. This CDR3 is 14 amino acids long. V was trimmed by 1 base and J by 6 bases, leaving 11 bases between them. Germline V gene sequence: CDR1 SGDLS, CDR2 YYNGEE. A word on this clone: Its antigen remains unknown.

The origin of this receptor is a woman aged 45-60 years in good health and CMV-seronegative. Material: PBMCs. The chain uses TRBV9 and TRBJ1-5; unclear D gene. CDR3 region: CASSVFSVGQPQHF. In DNA form, the CDR3 reads TGTGCCAGCAGCGTATTCAGTGTTGGTCAGCCCCAGCATTTT.